This passage covers 6 T cell receptor beta chains from one sample sequenced in a study of identical twins. TCRdb called the 5' RACE reads again in MiXCR, with one record for every CDR3 protein. The sample includes roughly 540,000 distinct CDR3 sequences, about 20% seen only once; the top ten take about 0.99%. Another study also made use of these data, one on T cells expressing NK-cell markers.

What was sequenced was CD4+ T cells sorted from blood. The receptors shown here come from a woman aged 18 to 35 in good health.

This clonotype was recorded a few times. The chain recombines TRBV12-3 or TRBV12-4 with TRBJ2-3; TRBD1 agrees at 10 bases. This CDR3 has 17 amino acids. The J segment lost 2 bases and the V segment lost 5 bases, leaving 10 bases of the junction unmatched. CDR3 bases: TGTGCCAGCAGTAACGCACTGACAGGGGGCTTCACAGATACGCAGTATTTT. It codes for CASSNALTGGFTDTQYF.

The chain joins TRBV30 to TRBJ1-2, with D hard to call. The V and J ends lost 2 bases and 4 bases respectively, with 5 bases between them. The length of the CDR3 is 11 residues. Germline lookup yields CDR1 GTSNPN and CDR2 SVGIG (reference sequence). This CDR3 reads CAWSYGYGYTF. CDR3 nucleotide sequence: TGTGCCTGGAGTTATGGCTATGGCTACACCTTC. Filled out from reference TRBV30 and TRBJ1-2, the complete variable domain reads SQTIHQWPATLVQPVGSPLSLECTVEGTSNPNLYWYRQAAGRGLQLLFYSVGIGQISSEVPQNLSASRPQDRQFILSSKKLLLSDSGFYLCAWSYGYGYTFGSGTRLTVV.

This clonotype occurred a few times. The J gene is TRBJ2-3, the V gene TRBV6-5; D gene ambiguous. Germline V gives CDR1 MNHEY, CDR2 SVGAGI. The CDR3 contains 15 residues. Trimming cost V 0 bases and J 1 base, with 8 bases left between them. CDR3 protein: CASSYSKVRTDTQYF. Here the CDR3 DNA reads TGTGCCAGCAGTTACTCGAAGGTGCGCACAGATACGCAGTATTTT.

This clonotype was counted a few times. The rearrangement uses TRBV10-3 and TRBJ2-5; 8 positions match TRBD2. Germline CDR1 reads ENHRY; CDR2 reads SYGVKD. Germline trimming cut 4 bases from V and 2 bases from J; bases unmatched to any gene: 6. The CDR3 contains 15 residues. For the CDR3, the DNA is TGTGCCATCAGTGGGATTAGCGGGGCGCAAGAGACCCAGTACTTC. Residues: CAISGISGAQETQYF.

This clonotype appeared a few times. V is TRBV12-3 or TRBV12-4 and J is TRBJ1-2, with 7 positions matching TRBD1. The ends lost 2 bases at V and 7 bases at J; junction bases unmatched: 7. CDR3 length equals 14 residues. The CDR3 region has the DNA TGTGCCAGCAGTTTAAATCAGGGACAGCCTGGCTACACCTTC. It specifies CASSLNQGQPGYTF.

In this sample, this clonotype turned up a few times. This chain connects TRBV7-2 to TRBJ1-3; D remains unclear. V dropped 1 base and J dropped 0 bases, with 7 bases sitting between them. The CDR3 sequence is 15 residues long. CDR1 and CDR2 (germline): SGHTA, FQGNSA. The CDR3 DNA follows: TGTGCCAGCAGCTTAGGTCGCATCTCTGGAAACACCATATATTTT. This codes for CASSLGRISGNTIYF. Based on the CDR3 plus reference TRBV7-2 and TRBJ1-3, the full variable domain is GAGVSQSPSNKVTEKGKDVELRCDPISGHTALYWYRQSLGQGLEFLIYFQGNSAPDKSGLPSDRFSAERTGGSVSTLTIQRTQQEDSAVYLCASSLGRISGNTIYFGEGSWLTVV.